What follows are 19 T cell receptor beta chains derived from one specimen sequenced in a study of blood T cell repertoires in COVID-19. Using immunoSEQ multiplex PCR, the repertoire was profiled, and TCRdb retains in-frame clones only, with some absent. The data show roughly 300,000 clones, approximately 82% seen once. The sample consisted of peripheral blood. The source is a woman in her forties or fifties with acute or convalescent COVID-19.

The chain uses TRBV7-3 and TRBJ2-2; 7 nucleotides line up with TRBD1. The CDR3 spans 16 residues. From germline, CDR1 is SGHTA and CDR2 FQGTGA. V was clipped by 5 bases and J by 2 bases; unmatched bases: 8. The CDR3 reads CASSTPGTANTGELFF. Here the CDR3 DNA reads TGTGCCAGCAGCACCCCCGGGACAGCTAACACCGGGGAGCTGTTTTTT. The variable domain in full, completed from reference TRBV7-3 and TRBJ2-2, reads GAGVSQTPSNKVTEKGKYVELRCDPISGHTALYWYRQSLGQGPEFLIYFQGTGAADDSGLPNDRFFAVRPEGSVSTLKIQRTERGDSAVYLCASSTPGTANTGELFFGEGSRLTVL.

This chain connects TRBV7-9 to TRBJ2-3; TRBD2 aligns across 8 bases. V gave up 4 bases and J gave up 0 bases; unmatched junction bases: 12. The CDR3 extends over 18 amino acids. Germline assignment: CDR1 SEHNR and CDR2 FQNEAQ (reference sequence). CDR3 sequence (DNA): TGTGCCAGCAGCTCACCGGCCAGCGGGAGCCCCAGCACAGATACGCAGTATTTT. Its protein product is CASSSPASGSPSTDTQYF.

Of note for this clone: The sample contains more than one DNA sequence encoding this CDR3. The chain recombines TRBV5-1 with TRBJ2-3, with 11 bases that match TRBD1. CDR3 length equals 15 residues. Germline V gene data show CDR1 as SGHRS and CDR2 as YFSETQ. V lost 4 bases, J lost 4 bases, and 5 bases stayed unmatched. The CDR3 reads CASSPRDRGADTQYF. CDR3 sequence (DNA): TGCGCCAGCAGCCCTCGGGACAGGGGGGCAGATACGCAGTATTTT.

For the CDR3, the DNA is TGTGCCAGCAGGGGGGGGCCTTCAGAGACCCAGTACTTC. It codes for CASRGGPSETQYF. The chain joins TRBV6-5 to TRBJ2-5, with D tentatively TRBD2 (7 bases). Trimming took off 6 bases at V and 4 bases at J, with 12 bases between the two ends. CDR3 size: 13 residues. Germline V gene lookup returns CDR1 MNHEY and CDR2 SVGAGI.

This clone was found a few times. V gene TRBV29-1 combines with J gene TRBJ1-2; the match to TRBD1 covers 8 bases. Trimming at V came to 1 base and at J to 8 bases, leaving 9 bases not matched to a gene. CDR1 is SQVTM, CDR2 ANQGSEA, per germline. The CDR3 totals 14 residues. The CDR3 nucleotides read TGCAGCGTTGAAGGGCAGGGGGCAGTCGGAGGCTACACCTTC. It codes for CSVEGQGAVGGYTF.

The gene calls are TRBV6-5 and TRBJ2-1; 9 bases line up with TRBD2. V was clipped by 0 bases and J by 3 bases; unmatched bases: 3. Per germline, CDR1 MNHEY and CDR2 SVGAGI. This CDR3 is built from 16 residues. CDR3 sequence: CASSYSGLAIYNEQFF. CDR3 nucleotides: TGTGCCAGCAGTTACTCGGGACTAGCCATCTACAATGAGCAGTTCTTC.

The chain employs TRBV2 and TRBJ2-7, with 9 positions matching TRBD1. V shed 1 base, J shed 7 bases, and the junction held 5 bases outside the gene matches. CDR3 length: 14 amino acids. CDR1 is SNHLY, CDR2 FYNNEI, per germline. For the CDR3, the DNA is TGTGCCAGCAGTGAAGAGGGGACAGGGAAGGAGCAGTACGTC. Its protein is CASSEEGTGKEQYV.

The sample holds one count of this clone. V gene TRBV10-2 combines with J gene TRBJ2-3; 7 nucleotides align to TRBD1. The CDR3 spans 16 residues. Unmatched junction bases numbered 6, after V lost 0 bases and J lost 3 bases. The germline CDR1 and CDR2 sequences are WSHSY and SAAADI. The chain's CDR3 is CASSESPTGLTDTQYF. The CDR3, as DNA: TGCGCCAGCAGTGAGTCGCCGACAGGGTTGACAGATACGCAGTATTTT.

In its sample, this clone was seen once. The J gene is TRBJ2-3, the V gene TRBV19; tentative D call: TRBD2 (5 bases). CDR1 and CDR2 from the germline V gene are LNHDA and SQIVND (reference sequence). Trimming removed 5 bases at V and 1 base at J, with 13 bases between. The CDR3 totals 15 residues. As DNA, the CDR3 is TGTGCCAGTAGTCCCCCGGACGGGGGCACAGATACGCAGTATTTT. This translates into CASSPPDGGTDTQYF. Variable domain in full (rest from reference TRBV19 and TRBJ2-3): DGGITQSPKYLFRKEGQNVTLSCEQNLNHDAMYWYRQDPGQGLRLIYYSQIVNDFQKGDIAEGYSVSREKKESFPLTVTSAQKNPTAFYLCASSPPDGGTDTQYFGPGTRLTVL.

The chain is built from TRBV29-1 and TRBJ1-1; D is ambiguous. CDR3 length: 12 residues. Germline V gives CDR1 SQVTM, CDR2 ANQGSEA. The ends were cut back, 5 bases at V and 6 bases at J, with 13 bases in the middle. The CDR3 DNA reads TGCAGCGTTCGCAAAAGCGGGGCTGAAGCTTTCTTT. Its protein is CSVRKSGAEAFF.

This clone has a handful of counts. CDR3 sequence reads: CASSLSTWSTDTQYF. CDR3 in DNA: TGTGCCAGCAGCTTATCGACATGGAGCACAGATACGCAGTATTTT. The V gene is TRBV7-2, the J gene TRBJ2-3; D not resolved. This CDR3 contains 15 residues. Per the germline V gene, CDR1 is SGHTA and CDR2 is FQGNSA. V gave up 2 bases and J gave up 0 bases, with 9 bases separating them.

The J gene is TRBJ1-6, the V gene TRBV15; the match to TRBD1 covers 7 bases. CDR1 is LNHNV and CDR2 is YYDKDF in the germline V gene (reference sequence). The CDR3 spans 15 residues. J lost 5 bases, V lost 0 bases, and 1 base had no gene match. CDR3 in amino acids: CATSRETGNNSPLHF. DNA for the CDR3: TGTGCCACCAGCAGAGAGACAGGGAATAATTCACCCCTCCACTTT.

V gene TRBV6-5 combines with J gene TRBJ1-5; 7 bases are a match to TRBD1. CDR3 length: 14 residues. Germline CDR1 reads MNHEY; CDR2 reads SVGAGI. The V gene end was trimmed by 6 bases and the J gene end by 6 bases; junction bases not matched to a gene: 8. CDR3 sequence reads: CASRMTGNGQPQHF. The CDR3 nucleotides read TGTGCCAGCAGGATGACAGGGAATGGTCAGCCCCAGCATTTT.

In its sample, this clone was seen once. The chain carries TRBV18 and TRBJ1-6; perhaps TRBD1 as D (6 bases). Trimming cost V 4 bases and J 13 bases, with 17 bases left between them. This CDR3 has 14 amino acids. Germline-derived CDR1 and CDR2 are KGHSH and LQKENI. CDR3 nucleotide sequence: TGTGCCAGCTCACTAACAGACAGGTCCGGGCCCCTCCACTTT. Translating gives CASSLTDRSGPLHF.

This rearrangement joins TRBV4-1 to TRBJ2-3, with 9 nucleotides matching TRBD2. The V and J ends lost 2 bases and 2 bases, in that order; junction bases with no gene match: 2. The germline CDR1 and CDR2 sequences are MGHRA and YSYEKL. The CDR3 runs 15 residues. The CDR3 region has the DNA TGCGCCAGCAGCCAACTAGCGGGGTTCACAGATACGCAGTATTTT. Protein: CASSQLAGFTDTQYF.

CDR3 sequence reads: CASSSYLTNTEAFF. CDR3 DNA sequence: TGCGCCAGCAGCTCCTACCTCACCAACACTGAAGCTTTCTTT. This chain uses TRBV5-1 with TRBJ1-1; D uncertain. The CDR3 extends over 14 amino acids. Germline CDR1 SGHRS, CDR2 YFSETQ. The ends were cut back, 3 bases at V and 2 bases at J, with 11 bases in the middle. Full variable domain (rest looked up from reference TRBV5-1 and TRBJ1-1): KAGVTQTPRYLIKTRGQQVTLSCSPISGHRSVSWYQQTPGQGLQFLFEYFSETQRNKGNFPGRFSGRQFSNSRSEMNVSTLELGDSALYLCASSSYLTNTEAFFGQGTRLTVV.

The chain has TRBV30 and TRBJ1-1; D uncertain. This CDR3 is built from 11 residues. In germline, CDR1 is GTSNPN, CDR2 SVGIG (reference sequence). V was clipped by 4 bases and J by 5 bases, with 8 bases between them. This CDR3 is CAWIRRTEAFF. In nucleotides, the CDR3 is TGTGCCTGGATTAGGAGAACTGAAGCTTTCTTT.

This rearrangement joins TRBV6-5 to TRBJ2-5, with 7 bases fitting TRBD2. The CDR3 consists of 15 residues. V lost 6 bases to trimming and J lost 6 bases; unmatched junction nucleotides: 13. The germline CDR1 and CDR2 sequences are MNHEY and SVGAGI. The CDR3 here is CASSPLGGSSQTQYF. CDR3 nucleotide sequence: TGTGCCAGCAGCCCCCTCGGCGGGAGTAGTCAGACCCAGTACTTC.

CDR3 nucleotides: TGTGCCACCAGCAGACTAGGGGCGGATCCCTACGAGCAGTACGTC. It is translated as CATSRLGADPYEQYV. V usage is TRBV15 and J usage is TRBJ2-7; tentative D call: TRBD1 (5 bases). The CDR3 extends over 15 amino acids. Trimming shortened V by 2 bases and J by 2 bases, and 13 bases separated the two germline ends. CDR1 and CDR2 (germline): LNHNV, YYDKDF (reference sequence).